Listed here are 27 T cell receptor beta chains from one sample, sequenced in a study of blood T cell repertoires in COVID-19. Clones were read by immunoSEQ multiplex PCR, and TCRdb kept only the in-frame ones, dropping some. The sample consists of under 35,000 clones, about 78% of them appearing once. The sequenced sample consisted of peripheral blood. These receptors were collected from a man of 80 years or more with acute or convalescent COVID-19.

This chain links TRBV2 with TRBJ1-2, with 7 bases aligning to TRBD1. The ends lost 9 bases at V and 1 base at J; junction bases unmatched: 11. Germline V gives CDR1 SNHLY, CDR2 FYNNEI. CDR3 size: 15 residues. In DNA form, the CDR3 reads TGTGCCAGAATATCAAACAGGGGCTTTAACTATGGCTACACCTTC. Residues: CARISNRGFNYGYTF.

This rearrangement joins TRBV6-5 to TRBJ2-2; 8 nucleotides align to TRBD1. This CDR3 is 14 amino acids long. After removal of 6 bases from V and 6 bases from J, the junction contained 6 bases not matched to a gene. Germline V gives CDR1 MNHEY, CDR2 SVGAGI. CDR3 in DNA: TGTGCCAGCAGGTCGACAGGGGTGGCCGGGGAGCTGTTTTTT. It encodes CASRSTGVAGELFF.

J is TRBJ2-1 and V is TRBV2; tentative D call: TRBD1 (5 bases). Trimming stripped 6 bases from V and 5 bases from J, with 11 bases between. Per germline, CDR1 SNHLY and CDR2 FYNNEI. The CDR3 runs to 13 residues. The CDR3 nucleotides are TGTGCCAGCAGCCAGGGATTCAACAATGAGCAGTTCTTC. Translated, it gives CASSQGFNNEQFF.

V usage is TRBV11-2 and J usage is TRBJ1-1, with D perhaps matching TRBD1 (5 bases). CDR1 SGHAT and CDR2 FQNNGV come from the germline V gene. Between the trimmed V and J ends, which lost 5 bases and 4 bases, there was a span of 17 bases. The CDR3 runs 15 residues. Here the CDR3 reads CASSHTPGVSTEAFF. CDR3 bases: TGTGCCAGCAGCCATACCCCGGGGGTAAGCACTGAAGCTTTCTTT.

The V and J genes are TRBV20-1 and TRBJ1-1; D ambiguous. This CDR3 comprises 14 residues. Trimming left V 3 bases short and J 1 base short, with 12 bases between. The germline gives CDR1 DFQATT, CDR2 SNEGSKA (reference sequence). CDR3 coding DNA: TGCAGTGCTAGTCGGAGCCCGGGGAACACTGAAGCTTTCTTT. This sequence encodes CSASRSPGNTEAFF.

The chain recombines TRBV15 with TRBJ1-3, with unresolved D. This CDR3 region has 15 residues. V gave up 5 bases and J gave up 6 bases, with 17 bases separating them. Germline-derived CDR1 and CDR2 are LNHNV and YYDKDF (reference sequence). This CDR3 reads CATSRNILEENTIYF. The CDR3 coding sequence is TGTGCCACCAGCCGAAACATCCTTGAGGAAAACACCATATATTTT.

In its sample, this clone was seen once. The CDR3 DNA reads as TGTGCCAGCAGCAAACAGGGGCCCTATGGCTACACCTTC. Encoded protein: CASSKQGPYGYTF. The chain recombines TRBV27 with TRBJ1-2; 7 nucleotides line up with TRBD1. V was pared by 6 bases and J by 4 bases, with 5 bases of the junction left unmatched. The CDR3 is made up of 13 amino acids. The germline CDR1 and CDR2 sequences are MNHEY and SMNVEV (reference sequence).

V usage is TRBV29-1 and J usage is TRBJ1-1; 10 nucleotides match TRBD1. Losses at the gene ends were 3 bases for V and 5 bases for J; bases not matched to a gene: 6. Germline CDR1 SQVTM, CDR2 ANQGSEA. The CDR3 has 14 amino acids. DNA for the CDR3: TGCAGCGTTGAGCCGGGACAGGGGTTAACTGAAGCTTTCTTT. Its translation: CSVEPGQGLTEAFF.

The chain has TRBV9 and TRBJ2-7, with 7 positions matching TRBD1. Germline V lookup: CDR1 SGDLS, CDR2 YYNGEE. The CDR3 runs 13 residues. V lost 4 bases to trimming and J lost 5 bases; unmatched junction nucleotides: 6. CDR3 region: CASSPRGGNEQYF. The CDR3 region has the DNA TGTGCCAGCAGCCCCCGAGGGGGCAACGAGCAGTACTTC.

The chain is built from TRBV11-2 and TRBJ1-1; D call uncertain. The CDR3 has 15 amino acids. Trimming shortened V by 5 bases and J by 2 bases, and 15 bases separated the two germline ends. Germline V CDR1 and CDR2: SGHAT, FQNNGV. The CDR3 region is CASSPPGSTNTEAFF. CDR3 nucleotide sequence: TGTGCCAGCAGCCCTCCCGGGAGTACCAACACTGAAGCTTTCTTT.

The chain employs TRBV5-5 and TRBJ2-3; TRBD2 matches 11 bases. Germline V lookup: CDR1 SGHKS, CDR2 YYEKEE (reference sequence). With 3 bases clipped from V and 10 bases from J, the junction kept 13 bases outside the gene matches. The CDR3 has 16 residues. The CDR3, as DNA: TGTGCCAGCAGCTGGCGACTAGCGGGACAGATTGATCCGCAGTATTTT. Encoded protein: CASSWRLAGQIDPQYF.

The chain has TRBV6-5 and TRBJ1-5; 9 bases agree with TRBD1. With 6 bases clipped from V and 8 bases from J, the junction kept 8 bases outside the gene matches. CDR1 MNHEY and CDR2 SVGAGI come from the germline V gene. This CDR3 spans 14 amino acids. The CDR3 is CASRRQGDSEPQHF. The CDR3 coding sequence is TGTGCCAGCAGGAGACAGGGGGATTCGGAGCCCCAGCATTTT.

This clone has a single count. V is TRBV7-6 and J is TRBJ2-7; D gene unclear. Trimming removed 4 bases at V and 5 bases at J, with 6 bases between. The CDR3 runs to 11 residues. From germline, CDR1 is SGHVS and CDR2 FNYEAQ. The CDR3, as DNA: TGTGCCAGCAGCTCCTCTGACGAGCAGTACTTC. Translated: CASSSSDEQYF. Full variable domain (missing parts from reference TRBV7-6 and TRBJ2-7): GAGVSQSPRYKVTKRGQDVALRCDPISGHVSLYWYRQALGQGPEFLTYFNYEAQQDKSGLPNDRFSAERPEGSISTLTIQRTEQRDSAMYRCASSSSDEQYFGPGTRLTVT.

The V call is TRBV15, the J call TRBJ1-2; tentative D call: TRBD1 (6 bases). In germline, CDR1 is LNHNV, CDR2 YYDKDF (reference sequence). This CDR3 comprises 15 residues. Trimming pared 2 bases from V and 2 bases from J, leaving 12 bases between. CDR3 sequence (DNA): TGTGCCACCAGCAGAAGACAGGAGGCAAACTATGGCTACACCTTC. Translated, it gives CATSRRQEANYGYTF.

A note on this clone: The same CDR3 also results from other DNA sequences found in this sample. The chain employs TRBV5-1 and TRBJ2-3, with 10 bases fitting TRBD1. CDR1 and CDR2 from the germline V gene are SGHRS and YFSETQ. Germline trimming cut 4 bases from V and 3 bases from J; bases unmatched to any gene: 2. This CDR3 is built from 14 residues. CDR3 nucleotides: TGCGCCAGCAGCCGGGACAGGGGTACAGATACGCAGTATTTT. Its translation is CASSRDRGTDTQYF.

The V call is TRBV7-9, the J call TRBJ1-1; D is perhaps TRBD1 (5 bases). CDR1 and CDR2 (germline): SEHNR, FQNEAQ (reference sequence). CDR3 size: 15 residues. V lost 3 bases, J lost 6 bases, and 17 bases lay in between. CDR3 sequence (DNA): TGTGCCAGCAGCTTCCGGACGGTCGAACAGGCTGAAGCTTTCTTT. This codes for CASSFRTVEQAEAFF.

This clone appeared a single time. CDR3 nucleotides: TGTGCCAGCAGCCAAGTGACTTCTCCTAATGAAAAACTGTTTTTT. This gives the protein CASSQVTSPNEKLFF. The gene calls are TRBV3-1 (or the pseudogene TRBV3-2) and TRBJ1-4; D not certain. The CDR3 length is 15 residues. Germline loops: CDR1 LGHDT, CDR2 YNNKEL (reference sequence). V dropped 1 base and J dropped 3 bases, with 9 bases sitting between them.

V gene TRBV30 combines with J gene TRBJ1-1; no firm D call. V was trimmed by 3 bases and J by 4 bases, leaving 12 bases between them. Germline-derived CDR1 and CDR2 are GTSNPN and SVGIG (reference sequence). The CDR3 has 13 residues. The CDR3 reads CAWRTGYITEAFF. CDR3 DNA: TGTGCCTGGAGAACGGGGTATATCACTGAAGCTTTCTTT.

The chain recombines TRBV2 with TRBJ1-6; maybe TRBD1 (6 bases). The CDR3 length is 14 residues. V was shortened by 4 bases and J by 6 bases, with 10 bases between the two germline ends. From germline, CDR1 is SNHLY and CDR2 FYNNEI. The CDR3 DNA sequence: TGTGCCAGCAGTGGCGGACAGCTTAATTCACCCCTCCACTTT. It is translated as CASSGGQLNSPLHF.

The genes are TRBV4-2 and TRBJ2-2, with D perhaps matching TRBD1 (5 bases). Germline lookup yields CDR1 LGHNA and CDR2 YNFKEQ. This CDR3 has 14 amino acids. Trimming left V 6 bases short and J 1 base short, with 9 bases between. The DNA for the CDR3 is TGTGCCAGCAGTTTAGACAGGAACACCGGGGAGCTGTTTTTT. This gives the protein CASSLDRNTGELFF.

In DNA form, the CDR3 reads TGTGCCAGCAGGCGGGGACAGGGATTTTCTGGCTACACCTTC. Translated: CASRRGQGFSGYTF. This chain links TRBV6-5 with TRBJ1-2; 9 bases are a match to TRBD1. V lost 6 bases to trimming and J lost 7 bases; unmatched junction nucleotides: 9. Germline loops: CDR1 MNHEY, CDR2 SVGAGI. This CDR3 has 14 amino acids.

The chain employs TRBV2 and TRBJ1-2, with 7 bases matching TRBD1. V trimming: 0 bases; J trimming: 5 bases; junction bases outside the gene matches: 3. The V gene's germline CDR1 is SNHLY and CDR2 FYNNEI. The CDR3 has 14 residues. This CDR3 reads CASSEALGQYGYTF. In nucleotides, the CDR3 is TGTGCCAGCAGTGAAGCGTTGGGACAGTATGGCTACACCTTC.

The CDR3 sequence: CASGGSLGFYEQYF. CDR3 coding DNA: TGTGCCAGCGGGGGGTCCTTAGGCTTCTACGAGCAGTACTTC. V gene TRBV6-5 combines with J gene TRBJ2-7; D possibly corresponds to TRBD2 (6 bases). V was clipped by 8 bases and J by 3 bases, with 17 bases between them. There are 14 residues in the CDR3. The V gene's germline CDR1 is MNHEY and CDR2 SVGAGI.

The CDR3: CASSPRVAGGPDKNIQYF. The CDR3 nucleotides are TGCGCCAGCAGCCCTAGGGTAGCGGGGGGGCCAGACAAAAACATTCAGTACTTC. This chain uses TRBV5-1 with TRBJ2-4; 11 nucleotides agree with TRBD2. The V gene end was trimmed by 4 bases and the J gene end by 3 bases; junction bases not matched to a gene: 12. This CDR3 has 18 amino acids. Germline loops: CDR1 SGHRS, CDR2 YFSETQ.

V usage is TRBV7-9 and J usage is TRBJ2-1, with D tentatively TRBD1 (5 bases). V was shortened by 4 bases and J by 7 bases, with 17 bases between the two germline ends. Germline V lookup: CDR1 SEHNR, CDR2 FQNEAQ (reference sequence). The CDR3 has 15 amino acids. CDR3 sequence reads: CASSSWGGPVNEQFF. CDR3 DNA sequence: TGTGCCAGCAGCTCTTGGGGCGGACCGGTGAATGAGCAGTTCTTC.

This sequence joins TRBV19 and TRBJ1-2; maybe TRBD1 (5 bases). Germline assignment: CDR1 LNHDA and CDR2 SQIVND (reference sequence). V was pared by 3 bases and J by 0 bases, with 8 bases between. This CDR3 has 14 residues. The DNA of the CDR3 is TGTGCCAGTAGTATCCGGACAACTAACTATGGCTACACCTTC. Its protein product is CASSIRTTNYGYTF.

The chain links TRBV6-6 to TRBJ1-5, with a weak D call TRBD1 (5 bases). CDR3 size: 12 residues. CDR1 and CDR2 from the germline V gene are MNHNY and SVGAGI (reference sequence). Trimming removed 3 bases at V and 9 bases at J, with 9 bases between. The CDR3, as DNA: TGTGCCAGCAGTTATTTGGGGCGGCCCCAGCATTTT. This sequence encodes CASSYLGRPQHF.